The sequence of this T cell receptor beta chain was determined in a study of blood T cell repertoires in COVID-19. Profiled with immunoSEQ multiplex PCR; TCRdb holds only in-frame clones, not every one. The sample records roughly 80,000 clones, around nine tenths being singletons. Material for sequencing was peripheral blood. The origin of this receptor is a woman aged 55-70 years with acute or convalescent COVID-19.

CDR3 sequence (DNA): TGTGCCAGCACCTTGGGACTAGCGGGACTTTCCCAGTACTTC. Protein: CASTLGLAGLSQYF. V usage is TRBV2 and J usage is TRBJ2-7; TRBD2 matches at 13 bases. V lost 7 bases, J lost 10 bases, and 10 bases stayed unmatched. CDR1 is SNHLY and CDR2 is FYNNEI in the germline V gene. The CDR3 runs 14 residues. The entire variable domain, with the rest obtained from reference TRBV2 and TRBJ2-7, is as follows: EPEVTQTPSHQVTQMGQEVILRCVPISNHLYFYWYRQILGQKVEFLVSFYNNEISEKSEIFDDQFSVERPDGSNFTLKIRSTKLEDSAMYFCASTLGLAGLSQYFGPGTRLTVT.